This TCR beta chain was identified in a study of blood T cell repertoires in COVID-19 (dated by TCRdb to the early 2020s). About the full investigation: Samples from collaborators originated in the United States, Italy and Spain and spanned both the acute and convalescent phases of COVID-19. The prospective study material was composed of cDNA or gDNA derived from T cells, B-cell-depleted T cells, or PBMCs. Deeply sampled blood TCRbeta repertoires from subjects exposed to, actively infected with, or recovered from COVID-19 were included in the dataset. The repertoires were released in a freely available public database meant as a resource for research on the immune response to SARS-CoV-2. Samples came from the ongoing ImmuneRACE study (first 160 participants) plus 1,254 subjects from 6 global collaborators. A de-identified subject ID, COVID-19 status, age in years and sex were almost always included in the sample metadata. Where available, HLA class I and class II types were obtained from metadata supplied by the sample provider rather than from assay-based typing. The research as a whole found: How much clinical and demographic metadata was included differed by source and by participant, and the metadata was provided uncurated.

The collaborating institutions used their own protocols to collect whole blood in K2EDTA tubes. For TCRbeta analysis, collaborators shipped samples as frozen whole blood, isolated PBMCs, or DNA extracted from either of those sample types. TCRbeta CDR3 regions were amplified from genomic DNA using the immunoSEQ Assay, a bias-controlled multiplex PCR. In the paper's pipeline: Within the assay, amplification of reference gene primers was used to estimate how many nucleated cells each sample contained. Sequence reads were collapsed and filtered to measure the absolute abundance of every unique TCRbeta CDR3 rearrangement. Productive Simpson clonality was computed per sample as the square root of Simpson's diversity index over productive rearrangements. TCRdb retrieved this table from immuneACCESS and kept in-frame rearrangements only. Not all clones are present; in checked studies, unresolved V genes account for under half, and no reason is known for the remainder. That table is the source of V, J and clone size, and D and trimming were worked out from the DNA. In this sample the table shows approximately 50,000 clones, 70% to 80% of which occur a single time. Under 30% of the sample comes from the top ten.

About this clone itself: The specificity of this receptor is unknown. No base-level quality is on record; no much larger clone is a single base apart.

This sequence originates from a man in his 70s with acute or convalescent COVID-19. The sequenced sample was peripheral blood.

The DNA sequence is as follows: TGTGCCAGCAGTACCCAGGACAGAGGCTATGGCTACACCTTC. Translated, it reads CASSTQDRGYGYTF. Here the chain combines TRBV6-6 and TRBJ1-2; the D gene is perhaps TRBD1, from 6 matching bases. CDR1 and CDR2 were assigned from the germline V gene (reference sequence) as MNHNY and SVGAGI. V loses 5 bases, J loses 4 bases, and the germline ends lie 14 bases apart. The CDR3 runs 14 residues from the cysteine to the phenylalanine. Only the CDR3 DNA stays, 42 bases, in frame from base 1.